Below, 13 T cell receptor beta chains from the same sample are listed, as sequenced in a study of blood T cell repertoires in COVID-19. Profiling relied on immunoSEQ multiplex PCR, and the TCRdb table lists in-frame clones only, not all of them. The repertoire includes around 130,000 clones, around 89% of them detected once, and 2.5% to 3% sits in the top ten. The sequenced sample was peripheral blood. These receptors were taken from a human donor with COVID-19, enrolled during active disease. The donor label of this sample is uncertain.

This rearrangement joins TRBV6-4 to TRBJ1-5; D gene unclear. The CDR3 has 13 residues. CDR1 is MRHNA, CDR2 SNTAGT, per germline. With 5 bases removed from V and 7 bases from J, the gap between germline ends came to 12 bases. CDR3 sequence (DNA): TGTGCCAGCAGTACGGAGGGTGGCCAGCCCCAGCATTTT. Amino acids: CASSTEGGQPQHF.

The chain employs TRBV12-5 and TRBJ1-5; D possibly corresponds to TRBD1 (6 bases). The CDR3 consists of 19 residues. V dropped 0 bases and J dropped 4 bases, with 22 bases sitting between them. Germline lookup yields CDR1 LGHNT and CDR2 FRNRAP. The CDR3 nucleotides read TGTGCTAGTGGTTTGGTAGCCGATGGACAGCCCTTAATTAATCAGCCCCAGCATTTT. As protein: CASGLVADGQPLINQPQHF.

This chain connects TRBV27 to TRBJ1-4, with TRBD1 identical over 7 bases. Germline trimming cut 3 bases from V and 10 bases from J; bases unmatched to any gene: 11. The germline V gene encodes CDR1 MNHEY and CDR2 SMNVEV (reference sequence). The CDR3 has 15 residues. The CDR3 reads CASSFRQGGIRKLFF. DNA for the CDR3: TGTGCCAGCAGTTTCCGACAGGGAGGTATCAGAAAACTGTTTTTT.

This clone has a handful of counts. The chain links TRBV5-4 to TRBJ1-1; 9 positions agree with TRBD1. The CDR3 consists of 15 residues. Germline CDR1 SGHNT, CDR2 YYREEE (reference sequence). Trimming cost V 5 bases and J 3 bases; bases outside gene matches: 8. CDR3 DNA sequence: TGTGCCAGCAGAAATTACAGGGGGCGGGACACTGAAGCTTTCTTT. As protein: CASRNYRGRDTEAFF. The full variable domain, rest sourced from reference TRBV5-4 and TRBJ1-1, is ETGVTQSPTHLIKTRGQQVTLRCSSQSGHNTVSWYQQALGQGPQFIFQYYREEENGRGNFPPRFSGLQFPNYSSELNVNALELDDSALYLCASRNYRGRDTEAFFGQGTRLTVV.

This clone was seen only once. The gene calls are TRBV5-1 and TRBJ1-4, with 7 bases matching TRBD1. Germline loops: CDR1 SGHRS, CDR2 YFSETQ. Trimming took 0 bases from V and 5 from J; bases not matched to a gene: 4. CDR3 length equals 15 residues. The CDR3 DNA is TGCGCCAGCAGCTTGGAAGCAGGGGGGAATGAAAAACTGTTTTTT. It encodes CASSLEAGGNEKLFF.

With regard to this clone: A read error may produce the germline difference seen at one junction end. The CDR3 nucleotides read TGTGCCAGCTCATCACCTCCCGGGACTAGTTCTTGGCGGCGCACAGATACGCAGTATTTT. It yields the protein CASSSPPGTSSWRRTDTQYF. V and J are TRBV18 and TRBJ2-3; 8 bases align to TRBD2. This CDR3 has 20 amino acids. CDR1 is KGHSH, CDR2 LQKENI, per germline.

This clone was detected many times. The chain recombines TRBV4-1 with TRBJ2-1; D might be TRBD2 (7 bases). V lost 4 bases and J lost 0, with 13 bases in between. Germline V lookup: CDR1 MGHRA, CDR2 YSYEKL. The CDR3 runs 16 residues. The CDR3 loop is CASSLFGGPSYNEQFF. CDR3 DNA: TGCGCCAGCAGCCTGTTCGGGGGGCCCTCCTACAATGAGCAGTTCTTC.

The chain employs TRBV19 and TRBJ2-3; 10 bases line up with TRBD1. The CDR3 contains 15 residues. With 5 bases clipped from V and 5 bases from J, the junction kept 7 bases outside the gene matches. The germline CDR1 and CDR2 sequences are LNHDA and SQIVND (reference sequence). The CDR3 DNA follows: TGTGCCAGTAGTCCCGGGACAGGGGAGGGAGATACGCAGTATTTT. Translation: CASSPGTGEGDTQYF.

This chain links TRBV15 with TRBJ1-3; tentative D call: TRBD1 (6 bases). Germline CDR1 LNHNV, CDR2 YYDKDF (reference sequence). V was cut by 4 bases and J by 0 bases, with 10 bases left in between. The length of the CDR3 is 15 residues. CDR3 bases: TGTGCCACCAGCAACCGACAGGTCTCTGGAAACACCATATATTTT. Residues: CATSNRQVSGNTIYF.

This chain links TRBV6-1 with TRBJ2-3; a possible D gene is TRBD2 (5 bases). Trimming left V 2 bases short and J 2 bases short, with 11 bases between. Germline V gives CDR1 MNHNS, CDR2 SASEGT. The CDR3 is made up of 15 amino acids. The CDR3 here is CASSETGVNTDTQYF. As DNA, the CDR3 is TGTGCCAGCAGTGAAACCGGGGTTAACACAGATACGCAGTATTTT.

This clone has a single count. The V gene is TRBV19, the J gene TRBJ2-3, with D perhaps matching TRBD1 (6 bases). Looked up from germline, CDR1 is LNHDA and CDR2 is SQIVND (reference sequence). V was trimmed by 6 bases and J by 4 bases, leaving 14 bases between them. The CDR3 has 14 residues. CDR3 bases: TGTGCCAGTAGCAGCACAGGGTTTTCAGATACGCAGTATTTT. Protein sequence: CASSSTGFSDTQYF.

Here the CDR3 reads CASSLTGQGADTQYF. The CDR3 nucleotides read TGTGCCAGCAGCTTAACGGGCCAGGGGGCAGATACGCAGTATTTT. The chain has TRBV7-3 and TRBJ2-3; 7 nucleotides align to TRBD1. With V trimmed by 0 bases and J by 4 bases, 4 bases remained unmatched. This CDR3 has 15 residues. CDR1 and CDR2 from the germline V gene are SGHTA and FQGTGA.

This clone was recorded a few times. This rearrangement joins TRBV19 to TRBJ1-5; TRBD1 might be the D (6 bases). V was shortened by 4 bases and J by 2 bases, with 9 bases between the two germline ends. Germline-derived CDR1 and CDR2 are LNHDA and SQIVND (reference sequence). This CDR3 region has 14 residues. As DNA, the CDR3 is TGTGCCAGTAGTACAGGGGTTGGCAATCAGCCCCAGCATTTT. Translation: CASSTGVGNQPQHF.